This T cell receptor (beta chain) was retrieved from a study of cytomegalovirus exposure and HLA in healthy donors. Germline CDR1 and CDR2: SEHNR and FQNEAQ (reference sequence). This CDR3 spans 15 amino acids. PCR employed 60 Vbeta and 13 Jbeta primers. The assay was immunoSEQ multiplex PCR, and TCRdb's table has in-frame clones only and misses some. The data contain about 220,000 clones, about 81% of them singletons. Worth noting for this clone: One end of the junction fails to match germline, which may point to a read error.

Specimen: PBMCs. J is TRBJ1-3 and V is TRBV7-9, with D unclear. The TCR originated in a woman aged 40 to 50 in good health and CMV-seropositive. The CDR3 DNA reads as TGTTCCAGCAGCCCTACAGCGGACTCTGGAAACACCATATATTTT. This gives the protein CSSSPTADSGNTIYF.